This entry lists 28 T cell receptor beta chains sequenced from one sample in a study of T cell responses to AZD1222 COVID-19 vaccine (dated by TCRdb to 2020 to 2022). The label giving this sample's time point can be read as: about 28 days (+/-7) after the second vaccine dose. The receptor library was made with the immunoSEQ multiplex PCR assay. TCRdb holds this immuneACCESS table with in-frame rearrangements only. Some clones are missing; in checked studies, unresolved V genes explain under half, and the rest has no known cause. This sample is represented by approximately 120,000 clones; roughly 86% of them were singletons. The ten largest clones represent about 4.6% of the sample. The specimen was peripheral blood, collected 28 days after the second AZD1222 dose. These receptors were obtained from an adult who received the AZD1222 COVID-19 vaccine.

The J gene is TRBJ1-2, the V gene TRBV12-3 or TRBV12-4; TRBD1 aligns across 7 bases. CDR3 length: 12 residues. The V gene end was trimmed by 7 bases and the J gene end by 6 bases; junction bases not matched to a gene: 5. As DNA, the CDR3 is TGTGCCAGCACCAGGGGGGGGAATGGCTACACCTTC. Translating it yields CASTRGGNGYTF.

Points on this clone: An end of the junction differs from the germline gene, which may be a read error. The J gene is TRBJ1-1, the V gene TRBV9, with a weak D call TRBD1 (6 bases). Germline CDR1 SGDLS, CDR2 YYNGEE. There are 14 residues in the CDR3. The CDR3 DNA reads TGTGCCAGCAGCGTAACCACAGGGAACCCTGAAGCTTTCTTT. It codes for CASSVTTGNPEAFF.

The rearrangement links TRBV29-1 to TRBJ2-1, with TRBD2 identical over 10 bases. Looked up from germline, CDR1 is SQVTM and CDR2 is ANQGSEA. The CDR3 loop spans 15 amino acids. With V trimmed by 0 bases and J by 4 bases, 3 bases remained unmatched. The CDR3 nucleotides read TGCAGCGTTGAAGATCCTAGCGGGGGTTACAATGAGCAGTTCTTC. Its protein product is CSVEDPSGGYNEQFF.

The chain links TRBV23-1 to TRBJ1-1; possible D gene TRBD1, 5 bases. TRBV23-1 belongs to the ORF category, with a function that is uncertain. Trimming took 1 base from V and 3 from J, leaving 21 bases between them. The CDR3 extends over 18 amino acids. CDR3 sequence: CASSQYPGHPGEDTEAFF. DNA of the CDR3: TGCGCCAGCAGTCAATACCCAGGACACCCAGGCGAGGACACTGAAGCTTTCTTT.

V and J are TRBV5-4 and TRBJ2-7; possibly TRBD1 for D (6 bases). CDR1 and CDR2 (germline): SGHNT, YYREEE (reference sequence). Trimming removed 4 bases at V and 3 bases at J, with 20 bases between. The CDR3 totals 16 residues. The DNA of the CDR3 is TGTGCCAGCAGCAGGCCGGGGACACTCACCATCTACGAGCAGTACTTC. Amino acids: CASSRPGTLTIYEQYF.

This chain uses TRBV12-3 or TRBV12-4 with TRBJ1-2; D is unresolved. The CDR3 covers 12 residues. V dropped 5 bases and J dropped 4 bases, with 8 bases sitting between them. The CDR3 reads CASSPGPYGYTF. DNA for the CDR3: TGTGCCAGCAGTCCGGGCCCCTATGGCTACACCTTC.

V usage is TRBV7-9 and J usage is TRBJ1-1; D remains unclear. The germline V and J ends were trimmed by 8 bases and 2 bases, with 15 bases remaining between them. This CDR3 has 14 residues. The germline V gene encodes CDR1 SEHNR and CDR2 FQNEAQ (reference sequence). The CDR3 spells CASHVSGVNTEAFF. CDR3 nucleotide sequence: TGTGCCAGCCATGTGAGCGGCGTTAACACTGAAGCTTTCTTT.

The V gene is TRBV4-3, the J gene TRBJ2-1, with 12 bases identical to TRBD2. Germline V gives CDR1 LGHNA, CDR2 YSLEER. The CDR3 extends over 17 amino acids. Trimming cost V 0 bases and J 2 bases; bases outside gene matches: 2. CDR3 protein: CASSQDRLAGAYNEQFF. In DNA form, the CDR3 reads TGCGCCAGCAGCCAAGATCGACTAGCGGGGGCCTACAATGAGCAGTTCTTC.

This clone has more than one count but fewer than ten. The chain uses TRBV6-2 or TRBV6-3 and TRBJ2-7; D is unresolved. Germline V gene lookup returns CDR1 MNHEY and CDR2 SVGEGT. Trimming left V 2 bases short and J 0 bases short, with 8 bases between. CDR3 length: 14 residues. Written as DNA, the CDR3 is TGTGCCAGCAGTTACGATACGAACTCCTACGAGCAGTACTTC. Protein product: CASSYDTNSYEQYF.

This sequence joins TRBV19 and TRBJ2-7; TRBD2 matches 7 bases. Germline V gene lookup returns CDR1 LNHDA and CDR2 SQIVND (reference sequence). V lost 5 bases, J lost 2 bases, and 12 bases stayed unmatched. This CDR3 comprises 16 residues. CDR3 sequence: CASSPRTRPGAYEQYF. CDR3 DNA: TGTGCCAGTAGTCCCAGGACTAGGCCTGGGGCCTACGAGCAGTACTTC.

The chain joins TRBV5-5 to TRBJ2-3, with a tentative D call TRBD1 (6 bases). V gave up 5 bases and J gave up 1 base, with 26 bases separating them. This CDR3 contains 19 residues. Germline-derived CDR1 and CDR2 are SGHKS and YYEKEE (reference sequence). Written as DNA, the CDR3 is TGTGCCAGCAGGCCTTGGTTTTCTGACAGGCTCGTTGGCACAGATACGCAGTATTTT. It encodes CASRPWFSDRLVGTDTQYF.

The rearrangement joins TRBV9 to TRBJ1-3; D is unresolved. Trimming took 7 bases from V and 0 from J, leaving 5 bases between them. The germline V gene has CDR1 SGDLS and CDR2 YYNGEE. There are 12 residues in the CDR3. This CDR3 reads CASEDSGNTIYF. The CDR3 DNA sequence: TGTGCCAGCGAAGACTCTGGAAACACCATATATTTT.

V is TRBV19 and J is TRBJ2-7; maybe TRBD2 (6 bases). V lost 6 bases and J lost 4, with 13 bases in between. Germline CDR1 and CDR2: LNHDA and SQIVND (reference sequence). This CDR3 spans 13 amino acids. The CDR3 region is CASRGPGGYEQYF. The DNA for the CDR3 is TGTGCCAGTAGAGGGCCAGGAGGGTACGAGCAGTACTTC.

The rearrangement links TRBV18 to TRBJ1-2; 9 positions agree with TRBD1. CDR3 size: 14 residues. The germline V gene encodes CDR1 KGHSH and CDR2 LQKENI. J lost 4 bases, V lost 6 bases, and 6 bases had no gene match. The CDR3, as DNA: TGTGCCAGCTCCCAAGGGACAGGGAGCTATGGCTACACCTTC. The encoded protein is CASSQGTGSYGYTF.

As DNA, the CDR3 is TGTGCCAGTAGCCACAGGGGGTCTAATGAAAAACTGTTTTTT. It is translated as CASSHRGSNEKLFF. V usage is TRBV19 and J usage is TRBJ1-4; 8 bases are shared with TRBD1. Germline CDR1 reads LNHDA; CDR2 reads SQIVND (reference sequence). V lost 6 bases, J lost 3 bases, and 3 bases stayed unmatched. The CDR3 runs to 14 residues.

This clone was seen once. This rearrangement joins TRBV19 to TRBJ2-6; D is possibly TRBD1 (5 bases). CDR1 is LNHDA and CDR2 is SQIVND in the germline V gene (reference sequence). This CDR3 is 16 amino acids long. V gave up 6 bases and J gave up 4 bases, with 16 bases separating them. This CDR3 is CASRGQARLGANVLTF. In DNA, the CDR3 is TGTGCCAGTAGGGGGCAAGCCCGTTTAGGGGCCAACGTCCTGACTTTC.

For the CDR3, the DNA is TGTGCCACCTGGCGGGGTTTTGAGCAGTTCTTC. This translates into CATWRGFEQFF. The genes are TRBV7-9 and TRBJ2-1; D perhaps matches TRBD2 (6 bases). CDR1 is SEHNR, CDR2 FQNEAQ, per germline (reference sequence). The CDR3 extends over 11 amino acids. V lost 10 bases to trimming and J lost 9 bases, with 13 bases between them.

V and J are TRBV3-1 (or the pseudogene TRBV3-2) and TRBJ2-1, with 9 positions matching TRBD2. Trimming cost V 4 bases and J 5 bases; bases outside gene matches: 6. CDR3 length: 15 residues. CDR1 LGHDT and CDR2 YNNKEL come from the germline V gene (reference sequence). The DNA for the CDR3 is TGTGCCAGCAGCCGCGAGACTAGCGGTGACAATGAGCAGTTCTTC. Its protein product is CASSRETSGDNEQFF.

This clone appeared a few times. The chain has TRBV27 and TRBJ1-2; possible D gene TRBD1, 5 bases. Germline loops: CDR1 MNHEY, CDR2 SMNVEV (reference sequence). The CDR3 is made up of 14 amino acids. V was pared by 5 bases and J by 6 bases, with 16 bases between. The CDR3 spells CASSRDWAVDGYTF. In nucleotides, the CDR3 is TGTGCCAGCAGTAGGGACTGGGCCGTAGATGGCTACACCTTC.

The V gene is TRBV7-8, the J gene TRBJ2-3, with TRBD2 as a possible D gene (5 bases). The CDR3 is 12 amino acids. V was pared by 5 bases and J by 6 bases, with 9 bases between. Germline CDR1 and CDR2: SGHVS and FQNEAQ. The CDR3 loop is CASSLIADTQYF. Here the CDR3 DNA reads TGTGCCAGCAGCCTAATAGCGGATACGCAGTATTTT.

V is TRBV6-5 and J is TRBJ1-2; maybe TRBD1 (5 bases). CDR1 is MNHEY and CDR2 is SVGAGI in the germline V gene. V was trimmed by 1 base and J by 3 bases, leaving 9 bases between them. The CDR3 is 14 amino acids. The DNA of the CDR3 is TGTGCCAGCAGTTACTTTCGGGACCACTATGGCTACACCTTC. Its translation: CASSYFRDHYGYTF.

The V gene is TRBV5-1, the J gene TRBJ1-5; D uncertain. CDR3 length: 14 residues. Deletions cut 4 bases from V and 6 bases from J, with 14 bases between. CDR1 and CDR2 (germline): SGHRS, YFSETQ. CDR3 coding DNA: TGCGCCAGCAGCGAAAGGGATTTAAGTCAGCCCCAGCATTTT. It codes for CASSERDLSQPQHF.

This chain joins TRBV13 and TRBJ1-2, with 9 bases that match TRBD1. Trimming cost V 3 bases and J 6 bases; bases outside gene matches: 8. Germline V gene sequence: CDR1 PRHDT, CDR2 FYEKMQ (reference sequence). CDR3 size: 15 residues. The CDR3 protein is CASSFRDREAHGYTF. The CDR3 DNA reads TGTGCCAGCAGCTTCCGGGACAGGGAGGCGCATGGCTACACCTTC.

CDR3: CASSTTSGRGTDTQYF. The CDR3 nucleotides read TGTGCCAGCAGCACGACTAGCGGGAGGGGTACAGATACGCAGTATTTT. This rearrangement joins TRBV7-9 to TRBJ2-3, with TRBD2 matching over 14 bases. This CDR3 has 16 residues. The germline gives CDR1 SEHNR, CDR2 FQNEAQ (reference sequence). Trimming took 5 bases from V and 3 from J; bases not matched to a gene: 4.

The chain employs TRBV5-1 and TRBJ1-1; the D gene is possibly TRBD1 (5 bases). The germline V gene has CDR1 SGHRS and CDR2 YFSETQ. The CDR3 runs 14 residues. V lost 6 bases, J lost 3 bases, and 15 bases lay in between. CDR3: CASTPTAAHTEAFF. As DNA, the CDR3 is TGCGCCAGCACCCCGACAGCCGCCCACACTGAAGCTTTCTTT. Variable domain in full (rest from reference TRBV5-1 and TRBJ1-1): KAGVTQTPRYLIKTRGQQVTLSCSPISGHRSVSWYQQTPGQGLQFLFEYFSETQRNKGNFPGRFSGRQFSNSRSEMNVSTLELGDSALYLCASTPTAAHTEAFFGQGTRLTVV.

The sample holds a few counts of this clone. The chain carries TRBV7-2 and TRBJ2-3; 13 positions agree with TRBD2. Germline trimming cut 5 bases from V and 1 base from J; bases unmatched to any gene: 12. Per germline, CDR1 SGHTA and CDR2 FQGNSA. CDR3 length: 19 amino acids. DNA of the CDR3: TGTGCCAGCAGCCCCCTTCCGGGACTAGCGGGGATTGGCACAGATACGCAGTATTTT. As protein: CASSPLPGLAGIGTDTQYF.

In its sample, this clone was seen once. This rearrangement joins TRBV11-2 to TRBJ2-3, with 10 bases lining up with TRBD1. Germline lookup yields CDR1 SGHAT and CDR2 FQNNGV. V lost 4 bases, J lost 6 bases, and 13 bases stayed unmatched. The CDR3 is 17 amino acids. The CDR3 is CASSSANRDRGADTQYF. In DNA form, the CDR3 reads TGTGCCAGCAGCTCGGCTAACCGGGACAGGGGAGCCGATACGCAGTATTTT.

CDR3 protein: CASSPDRSTGELFF. The DNA for the CDR3 is TGCGCCAGCAGCCCTGACAGATCCACCGGGGAGCTGTTTTTT. The chain employs TRBV5-1 and TRBJ2-2; the D gene is possibly TRBD1 (5 bases). CDR1 and CDR2 from the germline V gene are SGHRS and YFSETQ. The CDR3 covers 14 residues. Trimming removed 4 bases from V and 4 bases from J, with 11 bases in between.